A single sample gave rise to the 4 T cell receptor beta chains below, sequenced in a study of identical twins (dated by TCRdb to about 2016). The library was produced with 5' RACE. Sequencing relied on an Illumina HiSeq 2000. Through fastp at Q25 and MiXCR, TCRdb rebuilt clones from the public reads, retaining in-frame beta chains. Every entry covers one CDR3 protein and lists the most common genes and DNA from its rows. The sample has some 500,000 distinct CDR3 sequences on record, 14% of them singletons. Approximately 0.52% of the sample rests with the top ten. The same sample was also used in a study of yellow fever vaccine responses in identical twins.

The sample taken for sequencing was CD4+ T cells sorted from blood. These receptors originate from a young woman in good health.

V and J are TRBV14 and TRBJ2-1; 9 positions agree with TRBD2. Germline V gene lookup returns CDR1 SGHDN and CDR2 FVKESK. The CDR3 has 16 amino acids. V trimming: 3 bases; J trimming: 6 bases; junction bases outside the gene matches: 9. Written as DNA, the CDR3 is TGTGCCAGCAGCCAGGCGCTAGCGGGACCTACCAATGAGCAGTTCTTC. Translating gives CASSQALAGPTNEQFF.

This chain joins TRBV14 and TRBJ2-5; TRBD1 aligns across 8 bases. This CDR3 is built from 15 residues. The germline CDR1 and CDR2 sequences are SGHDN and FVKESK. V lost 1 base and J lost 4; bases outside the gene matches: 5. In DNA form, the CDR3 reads TGTGCCAGCAGCCAAGTAGGGACAGGAGGAGAGACCCAGTACTTC. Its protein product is CASSQVGTGGETQYF.

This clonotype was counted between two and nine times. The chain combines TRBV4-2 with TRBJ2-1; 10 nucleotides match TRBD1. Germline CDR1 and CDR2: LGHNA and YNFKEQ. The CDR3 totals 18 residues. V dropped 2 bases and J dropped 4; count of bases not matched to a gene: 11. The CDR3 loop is CASSQPSLTGGSYNEQFF. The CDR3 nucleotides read TGTGCCAGCAGCCAACCTTCCCTGACAGGGGGCTCGTACAATGAGCAGTTCTTC.

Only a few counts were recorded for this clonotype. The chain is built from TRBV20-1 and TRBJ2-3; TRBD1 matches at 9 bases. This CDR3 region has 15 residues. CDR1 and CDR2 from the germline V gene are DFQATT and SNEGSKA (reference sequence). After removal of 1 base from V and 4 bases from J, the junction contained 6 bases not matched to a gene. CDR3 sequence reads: CSARGDRAISDTQYF. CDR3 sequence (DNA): TGCAGTGCTAGAGGGGACAGGGCTATTTCAGATACGCAGTATTTT.